Following are 9 T cell receptor beta chains from one sample sequenced in a study of PD-1 blockade in classical Hodgkin lymphoma. TCRdb's copy holds only in-frame clones and misses some; the assay was immunoSEQ multiplex PCR. This table has over 15,000 clones, around 75% appearing once. Time point noted: cycle 4 day 1 (C4D1), after 6 weeks of nivolumab. Patients all relapsed after autologous stem cell transplantation, and there was variation in brentuximab vedotin exposure. Thawed PBMCs underwent magnetic negative selection to yield purified CD4+ T cells. The source material was CD4+ T cells from blood, sampled before the fourth cycle of nivolumab. Receptor source: a human donor with classical Hodgkin lymphoma.

CDR3 amino acids: CASRYREGNQPQHF. The CDR3, as DNA: TGTGCCAGTAGATACAGGGAAGGCAATCAGCCCCAGCATTTT. This chain uses TRBV19 with TRBJ1-5, with a weak D call TRBD1 (6 bases). Germline V gene sequence: CDR1 LNHDA, CDR2 SQIVND (reference sequence). The CDR3 runs to 14 residues. V lost 6 bases, J lost 2 bases, and 11 bases lay in between.

This clone was detected once. This chain uses TRBV5-4 with TRBJ2-2; 11 positions match TRBD2. Losses at the gene ends were 4 bases for V and 0 bases for J; bases not matched to a gene: 8. Germline V gives CDR1 SGHNT, CDR2 YYREEE (reference sequence). The CDR3 has 18 residues. The CDR3 loop is CASSRPGTSGANTGELFF. The CDR3 region has the DNA TGTGCCAGCAGCCGACCCGGGACTAGCGGTGCGAACACCGGGGAGCTGTTTTTT.

The V gene is TRBV7-2, the J gene TRBJ1-4; no reliable D call. V was clipped by 3 bases and J by 0 bases, with 8 bases between them. CDR1 and CDR2 from the germline V gene are SGHTA and FQGNSA. The CDR3 length is 15 residues. CDR3 nucleotide sequence: TGTGCCAGCAGCTTTACGTCTTCAACTAATGAAAAACTGTTTTTT. Encoded protein: CASSFTSSTNEKLFF.

The V and J genes are TRBV5-1 and TRBJ2-1; 9 positions agree with TRBD2. After removal of 0 bases from V and 6 bases from J, the junction contained 10 bases not matched to a gene. The CDR3 contains 17 residues. Germline lookup yields CDR1 SGHRS and CDR2 YFSETQ. CDR3 in amino acids: CASSLVVASGVPNEQFF. In DNA, the CDR3 is TGCGCCAGCAGCTTGGTAGTGGCTAGCGGGGTGCCCAATGAGCAGTTCTTC.

CDR3 sequence (DNA): TGTGCCAGCAGCGAGAGGGAGGGGAAAAATACCATATATTTT. Translation: CASSEREGKNTIYF. This chain links TRBV9 with TRBJ1-3; TRBD1 is a possible D gene (5 bases). This CDR3 has 14 residues. Trimming removed 3 bases at V and 10 bases at J, with 17 bases between. The V gene's germline CDR1 is SGDLS and CDR2 YYNGEE.

The gene calls are TRBV29-1 and TRBJ2-3, with TRBD2 as a possible D gene (5 bases). CDR3 size: 13 residues. Germline V gene data show CDR1 as SQVTM and CDR2 as ANQGSEA. Trimming removed 2 bases from V and 3 bases from J, with 9 bases in between. CDR3 coding DNA: TGCAGCGTTGAAAATCGGGGAACAGATACGCAGTATTTT. Translating it yields CSVENRGTDTQYF.

The chain joins TRBV7-2 to TRBJ2-5; 9 bases fit TRBD1. The length of the CDR3 is 15 residues. Germline trimming cut 1 base from V and 2 bases from J; bases unmatched to any gene: 2. In germline, CDR1 is SGHTA, CDR2 FQGNSA. CDR3 in DNA: TGTGCCAGCAGCTTAGAGGGGACAGGGCAAGAGACCCAGTACTTC. Translated: CASSLEGTGQETQYF.

V gene TRBV11-2 combines with J gene TRBJ2-5; D ambiguous. Germline-derived CDR1 and CDR2 are SGHAT and FQNNGV. Trimming stripped 5 bases from V and 0 bases from J, with 13 bases between. The CDR3 extends over 15 amino acids. This CDR3 reads CASSPSNTYQETQYF. The CDR3 coding sequence is TGTGCCAGCAGCCCATCTAACACGTACCAAGAGACCCAGTACTTC.

The chain has TRBV5-5 and TRBJ1-4; no definite D call. The CDR3 loop spans 15 amino acids. The germline gives CDR1 SGHKS, CDR2 YYEKEE (reference sequence). V lost 2 bases to trimming and J lost 0 bases, with 8 bases between them. The CDR3 protein is CASSLIGTTNEKLFF. The CDR3, as DNA: TGTGCCAGCAGCTTAATCGGAACAACTAATGAAAAACTGTTTTTT.